This is a list of T cell receptor beta chains from one sample in a study of blood T cell repertoires in COVID-19. Profiling relied on immunoSEQ multiplex PCR, and the TCRdb table lists in-frame clones only, not all of them. The data contain 200,000 to 250,000 clones, approximately 91% of them singletons. Sequenced: peripheral blood. These receptors were taken from a woman aged 40 to 50 who had recovered from COVID-19. Each CDR3 is given with its conserved first and last residue. A D gene is named only where the DNA matches it firmly. Some rows have no size entry. The others give once, few or many, or a class for an expanded clone.

NA,TRBV5-4,TRBD1,TRBJ2-7,TGTGCCAGCAGCCCCTGGACCAGGGGGCAGGGGGAGCAGTACTTC,CASSPWTRGQGEQYF
NA,TRBV25-1,TRBD1,TRBJ2-7,TGTGCCAGCAGTGTCCCGGGACAGGGAACCTACGAGCAGTACTTC,CASSVPGQGTYEQYF
NA,TRBV18,NA,TRBJ2-7,TGTGCCAGCTCGCGTTCATTCCGACAGGGAGGCTACGAGCAGTACTTC,CASSRSFRQGGYEQYF
NA,TRBV19,TRBD1,TRBJ2-2,TGTGCCAGTAGGCGGTCAGGGGGCCAGGGTGCAACCGGGGAGCTGTTTTTT,CASRRSGGQGATGELFF
NA,TRBV6-5,TRBD2,TRBJ2-7,TGTGCCAGCAGTCCCTCCGGGAGGGGCTACGAGCAGTACTTC,CASSPSGRGYEQYF
NA,TRBV11-3,NA,TRBJ2-3,TGTGCCAGCAGCTCAGGATTTGCAGATACGCAGTATTTT,CASSSGFADTQYF
few,TRBV19,TRBD1,TRBJ2-1,TGTGCCAGTAGTCCGATTCCGGGACAGGCCTACAATGAGCAGTTCTTC,CASSPIPGQAYNEQFF
once,TRBV6-5,TRBD1,TRBJ1-2,TGTGCCAGCAGTTCATCCGGGACAGGGTACGACTATGGCTACACCTTC,CASSSSGTGYDYGYTF
NA,TRBV6-5,NA,TRBJ1-2,TGTGCCAGCGGTAGATCGACCCGAGGCTATGGCTACACCTTC,CASGRSTRGYGYTF
NA,TRBV7-9,NA,TRBJ1-5,TGTGCCAGCAGCTTAGGCGGACTCCCAAGCAATCAGCCCCAGCATTTT,CASSLGGLPSNQPQHF
NA,TRBV5-6,TRBD1,TRBJ2-2,TGTGCCAGCAGCCCGACAGGGGGCTGGGACGGGGAGCTGTTTTTT,CASSPTGGWDGELFF
NA,TRBV19,TRBD2,TRBJ2-5,TGTGCCAGTAGTATGCGCCTAGCGGGAGGGGAGACCCAGTACTTC,CASSMRLAGGETQYF
few,TRBV11-1,TRBD1,TRBJ1-6,TGTGCCAGCACGACAGGGGTCGCTTCACCCCTCCACTTT,CASTTGVASPLHF
NA,TRBV28,TRBD2,TRBJ2-7,TGTGCCAGCACTAGCGGGGTCTACGAGCAGTACTTC,CASTSGVYEQYF
few,TRBV19,TRBD1,TRBJ1-5,TGTGCCAGTAGTTCGGGACAGGGAGGCAATCAGCCCCAGCATTTT,CASSSGQGGNQPQHF
NA,TRBV30,NA,TRBJ2-1,TGTGCCTGGAGTGTGGAGGGGGCGGGCGGTGAGCAGTTCTTC,CAWSVEGAGGEQFF
NA,TRBV19,TRBD2,TRBJ2-7,TGTGCCAGTAGTGCCGGGACTAGCGGGAGTCAGCAGTACTTC,CASSAGTSGSQQYF
NA,TRBV25-1,NA,TRBJ1-4,TGTGCCAGCAGCAAGCCAGGGGCAACTAATGAAAAACTGTTTTTT,CASSKPGATNEKLFF
NA,TRBV15,NA,TRBJ1-5,TGTGCCACCAGCAGAGATTACGGAGGGGTCCAGCCCCAGCATTTT,CATSRDYGGVQPQHF
NA,TRBV4-3,NA,TRBJ1-2,TGCGCCAGCAGCCGATCCGGGAGACAGTCTACCTATGGCTACACCTTC,CASSRSGRQSTYGYTF
few,TRBV7-8,TRBD2,TRBJ2-7,TGTGCCAGCAGCTTAGGTCCAGCGGGGCCCTCCTACGAGCAGTACTTC,CASSLGPAGPSYEQYF
NA,TRBV5-1,TRBD2,TRBJ2-5,TGCGCCAGCAGCTTGTGGTCCCCCACTAGCGGGAGTCTGGAGACCCAGTACTTC,CASSLWSPTSGSLETQYF
NA,TRBV5-8,TRBD2,TRBJ2-7,TGTGCCAGCAGAATCGGGGGGACCTACGAGCAGTACTTC,CASRIGGTYEQYF
NA,TRBV28,NA,TRBJ1-5,TGTGCCAGCAGTCGATATCGGGAGGGCAATCAGCCCCAGCATTTT,CASSRYREGNQPQHF
once,TRBV3-1/TRBV3-2,TRBD1,TRBJ1-2,TGTGCCAGCAGCCAAACATGGACAGGGGGACGTGGCTACACCTTC,CASSQTWTGGRGYTF
NA,TRBV7-3,NA,TRBJ2-7,TGTGCCAGCAGCTTAGGGGCGGCGAGCTCCTACGAGCAGTACTTC,CASSLGAASSYEQYF
once,TRBV5-4,NA,TRBJ2-7,TGTGCCAGCAGCCCATCATCAGGGGAGTTCTACGAGCAGTACTTC,CASSPSSGEFYEQYF
few,TRBV7-3,TRBD1,TRBJ2-7,TGTGCCAGCAGCTTTAGGCCCGGGACAGGGGCTTTGCAGTACTTC,CASSFRPGTGALQYF
NA,TRBV28,NA,TRBJ1-3,TGTGCCAGCAGTTTATCGGAAAGGCGGCGCTCTGGAAACACCATATATTTT,CASSLSERRRSGNTIYF
few,TRBV30,NA,TRBJ1-4,TGTGCCTGGAAGGGGGATTCGGGAGAAAAACTGTTTTTT,CAWKGDSGEKLFF
NA,TRBV28,NA,TRBJ1-3,TGTGCCAGCAGTTTCAGAGGGCATAAAGGAAACACCATATATTTT,CASSFRGHKGNTIYF
NA,TRBV28,NA,TRBJ1-4,TGTGCCAGCAGTTTAAACAGGGCTGAAAAACTGTTTTTT,CASSLNRAEKLFF
NA,TRBV7-9,TRBD1,TRBJ1-5,TGTGCCAGCAGCTTATTACAGGGGCAGCCCCAGCATTTT,CASSLLQGQPQHF
once,TRBV24-1,NA,TRBJ1-4,TGTGCCACCAGTGACTCTTCGGTCGGATCGGGTGAAAAACTGTTTTTT,CATSDSSVGSGEKLFF
NA,TRBV19,NA,TRBJ1-5,TGTGCCAGTAGTATAGATCCGATGGGGGGGCGAGGAGGGAATCAGCCCCAGCATTTT,CASSIDPMGGRGGNQPQHF
NA,TRBV12-3/TRBV12-4,NA,TRBJ1-2,TGTGCCAGCAGTTCTCGGCAGGAACGTGGCTACACCTTC,CASSSRQERGYTF
NA,TRBV6-5,TRBD1,TRBJ1-3,TGTGCCAGCAGAAGACAGGGTGGAAACACCATATATTTT,CASRRQGGNTIYF
NA,TRBV14,NA,TRBJ1-2,TGTGCCAGCAGCCAATTATCCCCCTCGGGCAGGGAAGGCTATGGCTACACCTTC,CASSQLSPSGREGYGYTF
NA,TRBV27,TRBD2,TRBJ2-3,TGTGCCAGCAGTTTATCTGTTAGCGGGGGTCGAAGCACAGATACGCAGTATTTT,CASSLSVSGGRSTDTQYF
NA,TRBV7-8,NA,TRBJ2-5,TGTGCCAGCAGCTTCTTCGGGGGGCGGGAATATCAGGAGACCCAGTACTTC,CASSFFGGREYQETQYF
NA,TRBV6-5,NA,TRBJ2-3,TGTGCCAGCAGTTATAGCAGGGGAACAGATACGCAGTATTTT,CASSYSRGTDTQYF
once,TRBV5-4,TRBD2,TRBJ2-7,TGTGCCAGCAGCCCTACGGGGAGGGCCTACGAGCAGTACTTC,CASSPTGRAYEQYF
NA,TRBV28,TRBD1,TRBJ1-6,TGTGCCGGACGCGGACAGGCCGCCCTCCACTTT,CAGRGQAALHF
NA,TRBV6-1,NA,TRBJ1-5,TGTGCCAGCAGTGAACGGATTTGGAGGGAGGTAAACAATCAGCCCCAGCATTTT,CASSERIWREVNNQPQHF
once,TRBV3-1/TRBV3-2,TRBD2,TRBJ2-7,TGTGCCAGCAGCGAGCGGGGGACCTACGAGCAGTACTTC,CASSERGTYEQYF
NA,TRBV21-1,NA,TRBJ2-6,TGTGCCAGCGCCCGGGACTCGAGGGTCTCTGGGGCCAACGTCCTGACTTTC,CASARDSRVSGANVLTF
NA,TRBV7-2,NA,TRBJ1-6,TGTGCCAGCAGCCTGAGGGGGACATCCTCTAATTCACCCCTCCACTTT,CASSLRGTSSNSPLHF
NA,TRBV11-2,TRBD1,TRBJ2-2,TGTGCCAGTCACAGGGGACCGGGGAATGCCGGGGAGCTGTTTTTT,CASHRGPGNAGELFF
once,TRBV7-3,TRBD2,TRBJ2-3,TGTGCCAGCAGCCGGGGACTAGCGGGGGGCAGGGGAGATACGCAGTATTTT,CASSRGLAGGRGDTQYF
NA,TRBV19,TRBD1,TRBJ1-1,TGTGCCAGTAGTTCACAGGGGGGAACTGAAGCTTTCTTT,CASSSQGGTEAFF
NA,TRBV28,TRBD1,TRBJ2-7,TGTGCCAGCAGTTCCGACCCTCGGACAGGTATCTACGAGCAGTACTTC,CASSSDPRTGIYEQYF
NA,TRBV2,TRBD1,TRBJ2-7,TGTGCCAGCACGGGACAGCAAACCTACGAGCAGTACTTC,CASTGQQTYEQYF
NA,TRBV7-9,TRBD1,TRBJ2-7,TGTGCCAGCAACTCCCGGGACAGGGGGTACGAGCAGTACTTC,CASNSRDRGYEQYF
NA,TRBV10-3,NA,TRBJ2-1,TGTGCCACCAGGGCAGGGACTGACTACAATGAGCAGTTCTTC,CATRAGTDYNEQFF
NA,TRBV28,NA,TRBJ2-2,TGTGCCAGCAGTCCCTACACCGGGGAGCTGTTTTTT,CASSPYTGELFF
once,TRBV6-6,TRBD2,TRBJ2-5,TGTGCCAGCAGCTCCGGGACTAGCGGTCAAGAGACCCAGTACTTC,CASSSGTSGQETQYF
NA,TRBV6-5,NA,TRBJ2-2,TGTGCCAGCAGTTACCGACTAGACACCGGGGAGCTGTTTTTT,CASSYRLDTGELFF
NA,TRBV30,NA,TRBJ1-6,TGTGCCGGAGGGGTGTTGGGGACGAGCTCCTATAATTCACCCCTCCACTTT,CAGGVLGTSSYNSPLHF
NA,TRBV28,TRBD1,TRBJ1-3,TGTGCCAGCAGGACAGGGTACGGAAACACCATATATTTT,CASRTGYGNTIYF
NA,TRBV13,NA,TRBJ1-1,TGTGCCAGCAGCTTATTTTCACGAGGGCTTGGAATGAACACTGAAGCTTTCTTT,CASSLFSRGLGMNTEAFF